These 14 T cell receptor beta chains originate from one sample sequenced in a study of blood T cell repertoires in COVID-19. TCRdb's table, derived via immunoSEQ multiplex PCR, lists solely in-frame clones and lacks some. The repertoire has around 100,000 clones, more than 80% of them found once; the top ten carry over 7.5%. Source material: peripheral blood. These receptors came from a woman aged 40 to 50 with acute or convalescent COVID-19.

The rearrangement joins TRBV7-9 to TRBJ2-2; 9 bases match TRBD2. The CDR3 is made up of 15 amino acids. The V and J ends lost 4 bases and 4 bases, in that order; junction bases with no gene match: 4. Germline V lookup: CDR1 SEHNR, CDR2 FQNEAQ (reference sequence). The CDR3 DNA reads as TGTGCCAGCAGCTCTAGCGGGGCAGTCACCGGGGAGCTGTTTTTT. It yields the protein CASSSSGAVTGELFF. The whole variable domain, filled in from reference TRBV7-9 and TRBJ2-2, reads DTGVSQNPRHKITKRGQNVTFRCDPISEHNRLYWYRQTLGQGPEFLTYFQNEAQLEKSRLLSDRFSAERPKGSFSTLEIQRTEQGDSAMYLCASSSSGAVTGELFFGEGSRLTVL.

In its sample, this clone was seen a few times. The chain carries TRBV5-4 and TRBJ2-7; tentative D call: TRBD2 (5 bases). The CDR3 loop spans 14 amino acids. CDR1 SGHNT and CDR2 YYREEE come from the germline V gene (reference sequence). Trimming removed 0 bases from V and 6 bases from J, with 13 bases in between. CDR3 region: CASSLVASGSEQYF. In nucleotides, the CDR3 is TGTGCCAGCAGCTTGGTTGCCAGTGGGAGCGAGCAGTACTTC.

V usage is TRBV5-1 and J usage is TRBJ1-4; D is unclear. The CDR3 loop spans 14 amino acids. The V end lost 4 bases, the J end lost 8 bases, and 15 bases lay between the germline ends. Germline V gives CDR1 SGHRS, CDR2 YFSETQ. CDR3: CASSPEGIGEKLFF. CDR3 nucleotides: TGCGCCAGCAGCCCCGAGGGAATCGGCGAAAAACTGTTTTTT.

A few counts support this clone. CDR3 in DNA: TGTGCCTGGAGTTCCGGGACAGGGATCGATGGCTACACCTTC. This translates into CAWSSGTGIDGYTF. The V gene is TRBV30, the J gene TRBJ1-2; 9 bases are shared with TRBD1. V gave up 2 bases and J gave up 6 bases; unmatched junction bases: 7. CDR1 and CDR2 from the germline V gene are GTSNPN and SVGIG (reference sequence). CDR3 size: 14 residues.

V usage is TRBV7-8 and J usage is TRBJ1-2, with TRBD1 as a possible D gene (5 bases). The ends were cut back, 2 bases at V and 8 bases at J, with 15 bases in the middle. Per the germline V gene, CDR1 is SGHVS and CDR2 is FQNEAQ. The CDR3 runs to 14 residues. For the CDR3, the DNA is TGTGCCAGCAGCTTACTTCAGGGATTGGGGGGCTACACCTTC. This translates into CASSLLQGLGGYTF.

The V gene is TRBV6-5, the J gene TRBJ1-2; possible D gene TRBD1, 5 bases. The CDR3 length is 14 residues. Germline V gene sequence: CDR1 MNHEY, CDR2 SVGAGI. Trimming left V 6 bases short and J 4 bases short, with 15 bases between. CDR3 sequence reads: CASSQQATGYGYTF. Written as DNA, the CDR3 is TGTGCCAGCAGCCAACAGGCGACGGGCTATGGCTACACCTTC.

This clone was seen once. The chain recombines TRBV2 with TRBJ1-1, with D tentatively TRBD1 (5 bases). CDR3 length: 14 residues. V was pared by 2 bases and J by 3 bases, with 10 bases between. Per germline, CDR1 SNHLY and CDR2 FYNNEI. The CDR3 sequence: CASSERGRDTEAFF. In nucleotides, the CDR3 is TGTGCCAGCAGTGAACGGGGGAGGGACACTGAAGCTTTCTTT.

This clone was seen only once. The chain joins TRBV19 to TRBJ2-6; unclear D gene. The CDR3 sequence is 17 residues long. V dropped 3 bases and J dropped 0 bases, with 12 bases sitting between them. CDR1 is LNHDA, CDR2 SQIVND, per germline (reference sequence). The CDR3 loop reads CASSILSGISGANVLTF. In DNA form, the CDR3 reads TGTGCCAGTAGTATTTTATCGGGTATCTCTGGGGCCAACGTCCTGACTTTC.

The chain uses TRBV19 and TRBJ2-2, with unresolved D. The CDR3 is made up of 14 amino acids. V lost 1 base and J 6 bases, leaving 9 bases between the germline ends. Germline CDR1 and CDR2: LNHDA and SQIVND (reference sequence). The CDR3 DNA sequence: TGTGCCAGTAGTATAGTCCCCCTATCCGGGGAGCTGTTTTTT. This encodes CASSIVPLSGELFF.

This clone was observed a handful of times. As DNA, the CDR3 is TGTGCCAGCAGCCAAGTCAGGAACTATAATTCACCCCTCCACTTT. Encoded protein: CASSQVRNYNSPLHF. The chain links TRBV14 to TRBJ1-6; D uncertain. The CDR3 length is 15 residues. V lost 1 base and J 3 bases, leaving 7 bases between the germline ends. CDR1 is SGHDN and CDR2 is FVKESK in the germline V gene.

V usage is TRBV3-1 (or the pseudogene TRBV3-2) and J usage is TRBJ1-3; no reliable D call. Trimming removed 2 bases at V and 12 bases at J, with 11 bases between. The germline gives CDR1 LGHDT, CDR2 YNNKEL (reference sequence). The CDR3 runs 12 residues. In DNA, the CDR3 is TGTGCCAGCAGCCAAACACCGGGAGGCATATATTTT. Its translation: CASSQTPGGIYF.

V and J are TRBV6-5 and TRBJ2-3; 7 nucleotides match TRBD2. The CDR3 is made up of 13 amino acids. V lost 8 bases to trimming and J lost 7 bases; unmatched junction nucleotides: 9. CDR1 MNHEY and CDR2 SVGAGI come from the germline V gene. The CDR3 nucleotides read TGTGCCAGCGGTCTAGCGGTGGGAAATACGCAGTATTTT. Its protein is CASGLAVGNTQYF.

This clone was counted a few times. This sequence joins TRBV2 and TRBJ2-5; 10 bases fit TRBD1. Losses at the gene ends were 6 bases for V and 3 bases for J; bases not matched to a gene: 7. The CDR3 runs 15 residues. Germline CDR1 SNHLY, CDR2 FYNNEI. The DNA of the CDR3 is TGTGCCAGCAGCGGCCCTGGGACAGGGGAAGAGACCCAGTACTTC. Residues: CASSGPGTGEETQYF.

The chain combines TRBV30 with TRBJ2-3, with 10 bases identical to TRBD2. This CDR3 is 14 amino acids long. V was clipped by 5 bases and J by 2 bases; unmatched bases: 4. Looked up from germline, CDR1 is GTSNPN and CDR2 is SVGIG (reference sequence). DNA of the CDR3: TGTGCCTGGGAGCGGGGGGGTTACACAGATACGCAGTATTTT. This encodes CAWERGGYTDTQYF.